This T cell receptor (beta chain) was sequenced in a study of blood T cell repertoires in COVID-19. Looking at the study overall: COVID-19 samples collected from the United States, Italy and Spain covered acute and convalescent phases.

This clone came up a few times. The V gene's germline CDR1 is SGHKS and CDR2 YYEKEE (reference sequence). V shed 1 base and J shed 1 base, with 9 bases lying between them. The length of the CDR3 is 14 residues. Under the authors' procedure: Reference gene primer amplification gave estimated nucleated cell counts. Assay: immunoSEQ multiplex PCR; the TCRdb copy retains only in-frame clones and omits some. V and J calls and clone size are copied from that table; D and trimming were computed from the DNA. The repertoire holds 130,000 or so clones, with about nine tenths as singletons. J is TRBJ2-7 and V is TRBV5-5; D is uncertain. This TCR was recovered from a man aged 45 to 65 with acute or convalescent COVID-19. Source material: peripheral blood. Here the CDR3 reads CASSLTVKSYEQYF. CDR3 nucleotides: TGTGCCAGCAGCTTGACAGTGAAATCCTACGAGCAGTACTTC.